These 29 T cell receptor beta chains were all obtained from the same sample, sequenced in a study of blood T cells in healthy people across ages. Through a sample-barcoded 5' primer and a J-beta primer mix, a second PCR was run for roughly 6 to 11 cycles. TCRdb called the 5' RACE reads again in MiXCR, with one record for every CDR3 protein. The table records 500,000 to 650,000 distinct CDR3 sequences, approximately 26% of them present only once. The same sample was also used in a study of T cells of mothers and their children.

Material for sequencing was blood. All receptors derive from a boy aged 2 to 10 in good health.

As for this clonotype: The junction departs from germline at one end; a sequencing error may be responsible. The gene calls are TRBV7-3 and TRBJ1-2; D not certain. The CDR3 sequence is 11 residues long. CDR1 is SGHTA and CDR2 is FQGTGA in the germline V gene. CDR3 nucleotides: TGTGCCAGCAGCTTAGGGCGGAGGAGGTCCTTC. Translated, it gives CASSLGRRRSF.

This chain links TRBV11-3 with TRBJ2-1; TRBD2 aligns across 13 bases. Trimming at V came to 5 bases and at J to 7 bases, leaving 8 bases not matched to a gene. This CDR3 region has 16 residues. Germline CDR1 SGHNT, CDR2 YENEEA. CDR3: CASSPAGLAGANEQFF. DNA for the CDR3: TGTGCCAGCAGCCCGGCCGGACTAGCGGGAGCAAATGAGCAGTTCTTC.

V gene TRBV5-1 combines with J gene TRBJ2-4; D may be TRBD1 (5 bases). CDR3 length: 18 amino acids. Deletions cut 0 bases from V and 0 bases from J, with 16 bases between. Germline assignment: CDR1 SGHRS and CDR2 YFSETQ. CDR3 coding DNA: TGCGCCAGCAGCTTGGGCCCCGGACAAAGAATAGCCAAAAACATTCAGTACTTC. Its translation is CASSLGPGQRIAKNIQYF.

The sample holds a few counts of this clonotype. The chain is built from TRBV4-1 and TRBJ1-3; a possible D gene is TRBD1 (5 bases). Looked up from germline, CDR1 is MGHRA and CDR2 is YSYEKL. Between the trimmed V and J ends, which lost 1 base and 1 base, there was a span of 8 bases. This CDR3 has 15 residues. CDR3 sequence (DNA): TGCGCCAGCAGCCAAGGCAGGGAGTCTGGAAACACCATATATTTT. Its translation is CASSQGRESGNTIYF.

This clonotype was recorded a few times. This chain uses TRBV29-1 with TRBJ1-6; a weak D match, TRBD1 (5 bases). The germline CDR1 and CDR2 sequences are SQVTM and ANQGSEA. V dropped 6 bases and J dropped 6 bases, with 9 bases sitting between them. The CDR3 contains 12 residues. The DNA of the CDR3 is TGCAGCGTCCGGGACTCTAATTCACCCCTCCACTTT. Translating gives CSVRDSNSPLHF.

The gene calls are TRBV24-1 and TRBJ2-7; 13 bases align to TRBD2. V gave up 8 bases and J gave up 1 base; unmatched junction bases: 19. Germline-derived CDR1 and CDR2 are KGHDR and SFDVKD. This CDR3 is built from 20 residues. The CDR3, as DNA: TGTGCCACCATGCCCCAACTAGCGGGAGGGCCTTTTGCAATTTCCTACGAGCAGTACTTC. The encoded protein is CATMPQLAGGPFAISYEQYF.

This clonotype was seen just once. The chain has TRBV7-7 and TRBJ2-1; D remains unclear. V dropped 1 base and J dropped 7 bases, with 11 bases sitting between them. Germline CDR1 and CDR2: SSHAT and FNYEAQ (reference sequence). This CDR3 comprises 14 residues. CDR3 sequence: CASSLDWSANEQFF. The CDR3 DNA reads TGTGCCAGCAGCTTAGACTGGTCTGCGAATGAGCAGTTCTTC.

Details on this clonotype: Here the CDR3 omits its conserved ending phenylalanine or tryptophan, so a read error is the likely source. CDR3 in DNA: TGTGCCAGCAGCTTCGGAAAGCTCCCTGGTGGGGGCTACACCCTC. This sequence encodes CASSFGKLPGGGYTL. The rearrangement uses TRBV5-8 and TRBJ1-2; D call uncertain. This CDR3 is built from 15 residues. Per the germline V gene, CDR1 is SGHTS and CDR2 is YDEGEE. V lost 2 bases and J 8 bases, leaving 19 bases between the germline ends.

Comments on this clonotype: One end of the junction fails to match germline, which may point to a read error. The chain is built from TRBV5-1 and TRBJ2-1, with 10 bases aligning to TRBD2. CDR3 size: 14 residues. Looked up from germline, CDR1 is SGHRS and CDR2 is YFSETQ. In nucleotides, the CDR3 is TGTGCCAGCAGTTTAAGCGGGAGGGCCGGTGAGCAGTTCTTC. This gives the protein CASSLSGRAGEQFF.

The chain is built from TRBV3-1 and TRBJ2-1; no clear D. Germline V lookup: CDR1 LGHDT, CDR2 YNNKEL (reference sequence). V lost 3 bases to trimming and J lost 4 bases, with 7 bases between them. The CDR3 is 13 amino acids. CDR3 nucleotide sequence: TGTGCCAGCAGCCATCCACCATACAATGAGCAGTTCTTC. It codes for CASSHPPYNEQFF.

CDR3 amino acids: CSAMDRGWMEQYF. CDR3 bases: TGCAGTGCTATGGACAGGGGATGGATGGAGCAGTACTTC. The J gene is TRBJ2-1, the V gene TRBV20-1; 9 bases agree with TRBD1. The tail of the sequence fits TRBJ2-7 better, so the J call may be wrong. The CDR3 contains 13 residues. Germline V gene data show CDR1 as DFQATT and CDR2 as SNEGSKA (reference sequence).

V gene TRBV12-3 or TRBV12-4 combines with J gene TRBJ1-1, with D possibly being TRBD1 (5 bases). The CDR3 sequence is 16 residues long. V was clipped by 8 bases and J by 1 base, with 20 bases between them. For the CDR3, the DNA is TGTGCCAGCGTGTTGCAGGGCTCGAGTAGGAACACTGAAGCTTTCTTT. It encodes CASVLQGSSRNTEAFF.

The sample holds a few counts of this clonotype. This chain links TRBV2 with TRBJ2-6, with D possibly being TRBD1 (6 bases). CDR1 SNHLY and CDR2 FYNNEI come from the germline V gene. The CDR3 has 17 amino acids. V gave up 5 bases and J gave up 2 bases, with 16 bases separating them. The CDR3: CASSIGPYRAGANVLTF. CDR3 bases: TGTGCCAGCAGTATTGGGCCATACAGGGCTGGGGCCAACGTCCTGACTTTC.

V is TRBV5-1 and J is TRBJ2-3; a weak D match, TRBD2 (6 bases). CDR1 is SGHRS, CDR2 YFSETQ, per germline. This CDR3 region has 15 residues. Between the trimmed V and J ends, which lost 3 bases and 0 bases, there was a span of 11 bases. CDR3 sequence: CASSSGTGSTDTQYF. CDR3 nucleotide sequence: TGCGCCAGCAGCTCGGGGACTGGTAGCACAGATACGCAGTATTTT.

This clonotype was detected ten times or more. This chain links TRBV4-3 with TRBJ2-1; 10 bases agree with TRBD2. This CDR3 has 16 residues. From germline, CDR1 is LGHNA and CDR2 YSLEER. V lost 0 bases, J lost 3 bases, and 2 bases stayed unmatched. CDR3 sequence: CASSQEWTSGYNEQFF. CDR3 bases: TGCGCCAGCAGCCAAGAATGGACTAGCGGCTACAATGAGCAGTTCTTC.

Of note for this clonotype: One end of the junction varies from germline; a read error may be responsible. The chain combines TRBV27 with TRBJ2-5; possibly TRBD2 for D (6 bases). The CDR3 is 13 amino acids. CDR1 is MNHEY, CDR2 SMNVEV, per germline (reference sequence). The CDR3 reads CASSGTVSGEQYF. CDR3 DNA: TGCGCCAGCTCAGGGACGGTTTCGGGAGAGCAGTACTTC.

The rearrangement links TRBV10-3 to TRBJ1-2; no reliable D call. Per the germline V gene, CDR1 is ENHRY and CDR2 is SYGVKD. The CDR3 loop spans 14 amino acids. V was pared by 1 base and J by 8 bases, with 14 bases between. In nucleotides, the CDR3 is TGTGCCATCAGTGAGTTTCGGACTGATGGGGGCTACACCTTC. Amino acids: CAISEFRTDGGYTF.

The V gene is TRBV5-4, the J gene TRBJ2-7; a possible D gene is TRBD2 (6 bases). Germline lookup yields CDR1 SGHNT and CDR2 YYREEE (reference sequence). The ends were cut back, 2 bases at V and 0 bases at J, with 12 bases in the middle. This CDR3 is built from 15 residues. CDR3 region: CASSFGGTSSYEQYF. The DNA for the CDR3 is TGTGCCAGCAGCTTTGGCGGGACGAGCTCCTACGAGCAGTACTTC.

In regard to this clonotype: An end of the junction differs from the germline gene, which may be a read error. The rearrangement links TRBV19 to TRBJ2-1, with D uncertain. Germline CDR1 LNHDA, CDR2 SQIVND (reference sequence). The CDR3 totals 13 residues. CDR3: CASSIDGRNERFF. In nucleotides, the CDR3 is TGTGCCAGTAGTATAGATGGAAGGAATGAGCGGTTCTTC.

The chain uses TRBV2 and TRBJ1-4; 8 bases align to TRBD1. V was clipped by 6 bases and J by 5 bases; unmatched bases: 14. Germline values: CDR1 SNHLY, CDR2 FYNNEI. CDR3 size: 17 residues. CDR3 sequence: CASRTAEGDRQNEKLFF. The DNA for the CDR3 is TGTGCCAGCAGGACCGCCGAGGGGGACAGGCAGAATGAAAAACTGTTTTTT.

The genes are TRBV14 and TRBJ2-4; D is undetermined. CDR3 length: 12 amino acids. V dropped 6 bases and J dropped 8 bases, with 11 bases sitting between them. Germline V CDR1 and CDR2: SGHDN, FVKESK. CDR3 in amino acids: CASSHTPHIQYF. CDR3 nucleotide sequence: TGTGCCAGCAGTCACACTCCCCACATTCAGTACTTC.

The chain couples TRBV29-1 to TRBJ2-7; D perhaps matches TRBD1 (6 bases). V shed 4 bases and J shed 1 base, with 11 bases lying between them. CDR3 size: 13 residues. CDR1 and CDR2 (germline): SQVTM, ANQGSEA. CDR3: CSVAPGDSYEQYF. Here the CDR3 DNA reads TGCAGCGTTGCCCCAGGGGATTCCTACGAGCAGTACTTC.

The rearrangement joins TRBV3-1 to TRBJ2-1; TRBD2 matches 9 bases. The CDR3 runs 15 residues. CDR1 is LGHDT, CDR2 YNNKEL, per germline (reference sequence). V lost 4 bases, J lost 7 bases, and 8 bases stayed unmatched. The CDR3 region has the DNA TGTGCCAGCAGCCTCTCGGCTAGCGGGGAAAATGAGCAGTTCTTC. Protein: CASSLSASGENEQFF.

This clonotype has only a few counts. J is TRBJ1-4 and V is TRBV6-5, with a weak D call TRBD1 (6 bases). From germline, CDR1 is MNHEY and CDR2 SVGAGI. The CDR3 sequence is 16 residues long. Trimming took 5 bases from V and 2 from J, leaving 15 bases between them. The CDR3: CASSRLRGGTNEKLFF. The CDR3 DNA follows: TGTGCCAGCAGTCGTCTCAGGGGTGGCACTAATGAAAAACTGTTTTTT.

The chain recombines TRBV7-9 with TRBJ2-4; 7 bases agree with TRBD1. The V segment lost 11 bases and the J segment 0 bases; nucleotides outside the gene matches: 7. The length of the CDR3 is 14 residues. Germline CDR1 SEHNR, CDR2 FQNEAQ (reference sequence). The CDR3 bases are TGTGCCGGGGAACCAGGGGGAGCCAAAAACATTCAGTACTTC. Residues: CAGEPGGAKNIQYF.

This clonotype was counted once. The CDR3 reads CASSLDRIGGYTF. CDR3 DNA: TGTGCCAGCAGCTTAGACAGGATTGGCGGCTACACCTTC. The chain carries TRBV28 and TRBJ1-2, with D possibly being TRBD1 (6 bases). The germline V gene has CDR1 MDHEN and CDR2 SYDVKM. The CDR3 runs 13 residues. V gave up 6 bases and J gave up 8 bases, with 16 bases separating them.

To note about this clonotype: Given a much more abundant clone one base away, this may be a read error. The chain has TRBV7-9 and TRBJ1-1; TRBD1 might be the D (5 bases). Germline loops: CDR1 SEHNR, CDR2 FQNEAQ (reference sequence). The CDR3 sequence is 13 residues long. CDR3 sequence reads: CASSPSAGTEALF. The CDR3 nucleotides read TGTGCCAGCAGCCCCTCGGCCGGGACTGAAGCTCTCTTT.

A remark on this clonotype: This clone may be a read error of a much larger clone one base away. The rearrangement joins TRBV10-3 to TRBJ2-1, with TRBD2 identical over 11 bases. Germline V gives CDR1 ENHRY, CDR2 SYGVKD. This CDR3 is 15 amino acids long. V lost 4 bases to trimming and J lost 9 bases; unmatched junction nucleotides: 8. CDR3 nucleotide sequence: TGTGCCATCAGTGCCCTAGCGGGGGGCGACAGTGAGCAGTTCTTC. It translates to CAISALAGGDSEQFF.

The rearrangement uses TRBV30 and TRBJ1-3; D remains unclear. V lost 5 bases, J lost 2 bases, and 16 bases lay in between. The CDR3 is 15 amino acids. Germline V gene data show CDR1 as GTSNPN and CDR2 as SVGIG (reference sequence). CDR3 sequence (DNA): TGTGCCTGGGCGGGTGATCCGGGGACTGGAAACACCATATATTTT. Amino acids: CAWAGDPGTGNTIYF.